The clone carrying this T cell receptor beta chain occurred many times. Its antigen remains unidentified. TCRdb itself ran the multiplex PCR reads through MiXCR, one entry per CDR3 protein. The table shows fewer than 250,000 distinct CDR3 sequences, with about 34% occurring only once. This record comes from a study of breast tumors, draining lymph nodes, adjacent tissues. The study, taken as a whole, reports: The lymph node origin of tumor T cells was framed as consistent with a hypothesis, not demonstrated. Findings are consistent with lymph node origin and intratumoral expansion of most tumor T cells. Luminal-like breast cancer showed significantly greater tumor-nontumor repertoire similarity than basal-like breast cancer did. Tumor TCR diversity was below lymph nodes but above nontumor tissue.

Germline CDR1 and CDR2: SGDLS and YYNGEE. Trimming left V 3 bases short and J 0 bases short, with 8 bases between. This CDR3 spans 14 amino acids. Axillary draining lymph nodes of breast cancer patients supplied the node samples. The gene calls are TRBV9 and TRBJ2-3; D gene uncertain. The sample comprised axillary lymph node tissue. The sequence came from a female donor with breast cancer. Some clones in this sample may be carry-over from other donors' samples. The CDR3 protein is CASSGLDSTDTQYF. CDR3 in DNA: TGTGCCAGCAGCGGGCTGGATAGCACAGATACGCAGTATTTT.